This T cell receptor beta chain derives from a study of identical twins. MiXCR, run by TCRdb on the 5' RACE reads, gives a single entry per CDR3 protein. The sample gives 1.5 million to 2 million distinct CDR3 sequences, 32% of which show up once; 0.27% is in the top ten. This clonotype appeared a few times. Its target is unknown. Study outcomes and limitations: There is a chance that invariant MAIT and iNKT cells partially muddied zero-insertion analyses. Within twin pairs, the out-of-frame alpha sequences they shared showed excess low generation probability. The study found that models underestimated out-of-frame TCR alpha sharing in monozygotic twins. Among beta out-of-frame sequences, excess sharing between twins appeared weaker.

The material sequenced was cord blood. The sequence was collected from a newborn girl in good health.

Here the CDR3 reads CASSFSGASEGNEQFF. Written as DNA, the CDR3 is TGCGCCAGCAGCTTCTCAGGGGCTTCTGAGGGGAATGAGCAGTTCTTC. The chain couples TRBV5-1 to TRBJ2-1; D is possibly TRBD1 (6 bases). From germline, CDR1 is SGHRS and CDR2 YFSETQ. The V end lost 2 bases, the J end lost 7 bases, and 19 bases lay between the germline ends. The CDR3 is 16 amino acids.